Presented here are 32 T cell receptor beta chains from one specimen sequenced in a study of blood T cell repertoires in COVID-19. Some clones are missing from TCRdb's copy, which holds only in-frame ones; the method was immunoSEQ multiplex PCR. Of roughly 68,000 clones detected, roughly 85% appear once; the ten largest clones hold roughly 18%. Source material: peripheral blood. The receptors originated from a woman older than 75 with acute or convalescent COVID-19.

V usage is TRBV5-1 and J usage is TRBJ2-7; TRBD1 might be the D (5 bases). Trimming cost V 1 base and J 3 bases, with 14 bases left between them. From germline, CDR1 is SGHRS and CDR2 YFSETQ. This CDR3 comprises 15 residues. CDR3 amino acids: CASSLNGAPRYEQYF. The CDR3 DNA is TGCGCCAGCAGCTTGAATGGGGCTCCTCGCTACGAGCAGTACTTC.

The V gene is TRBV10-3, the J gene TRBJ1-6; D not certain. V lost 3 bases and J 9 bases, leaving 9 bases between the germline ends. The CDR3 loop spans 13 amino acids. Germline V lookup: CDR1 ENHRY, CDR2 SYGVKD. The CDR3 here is CAISDPSGSPLHF. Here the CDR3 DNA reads TGTGCCATCAGTGACCCGTCGGGTTCACCCCTCCACTTT.

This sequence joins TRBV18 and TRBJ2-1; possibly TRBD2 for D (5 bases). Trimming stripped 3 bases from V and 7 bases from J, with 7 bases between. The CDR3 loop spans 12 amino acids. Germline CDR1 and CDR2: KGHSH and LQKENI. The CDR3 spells CASSPRENEQFF. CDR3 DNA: TGTGCCAGCTCACCCCGGGAAAATGAGCAGTTCTTC.

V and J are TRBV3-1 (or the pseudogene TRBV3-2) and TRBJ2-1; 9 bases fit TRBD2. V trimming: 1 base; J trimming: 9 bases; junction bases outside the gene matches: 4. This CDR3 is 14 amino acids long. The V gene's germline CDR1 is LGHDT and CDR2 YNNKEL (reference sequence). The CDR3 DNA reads TGTGCCAGCAGCCAAGCTAGCGGGACGGCTGAGCAGTTCTTC. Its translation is CASSQASGTAEQFF.

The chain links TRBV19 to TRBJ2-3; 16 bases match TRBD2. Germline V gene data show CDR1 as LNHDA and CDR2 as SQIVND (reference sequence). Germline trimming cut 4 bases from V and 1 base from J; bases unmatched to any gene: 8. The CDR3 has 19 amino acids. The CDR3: CASSTGLAGGLRGTDTQYF. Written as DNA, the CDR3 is TGTGCCAGTAGTACGGGACTAGCGGGGGGGTTACGTGGCACAGATACGCAGTATTTT.

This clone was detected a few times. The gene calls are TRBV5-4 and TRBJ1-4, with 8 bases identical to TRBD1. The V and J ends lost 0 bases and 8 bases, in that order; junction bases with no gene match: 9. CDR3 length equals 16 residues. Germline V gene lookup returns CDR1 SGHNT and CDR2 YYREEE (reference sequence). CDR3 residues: CASSLVTAGGGEKLFF. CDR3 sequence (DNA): TGTGCCAGCAGCTTGGTGACGGCAGGGGGCGGAGAAAAACTGTTTTTT.

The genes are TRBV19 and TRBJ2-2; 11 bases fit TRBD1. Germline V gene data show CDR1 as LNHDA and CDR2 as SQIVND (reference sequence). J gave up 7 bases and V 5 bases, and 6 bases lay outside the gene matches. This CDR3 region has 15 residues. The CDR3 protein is CASSFGQGAVGELFF. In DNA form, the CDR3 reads TGTGCCAGTAGTTTCGGACAGGGGGCAGTCGGGGAGCTGTTTTTT. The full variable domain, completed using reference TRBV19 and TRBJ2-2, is DGGITQSPKYLFRKEGQNVTLSCEQNLNHDAMYWYRQDPGQGLRLIYYSQIVNDFQKGDIAEGYSVSREKKESFPLTVTSAQKNPTAFYLCASSFGQGAVGELFFGEGSRLTVL.

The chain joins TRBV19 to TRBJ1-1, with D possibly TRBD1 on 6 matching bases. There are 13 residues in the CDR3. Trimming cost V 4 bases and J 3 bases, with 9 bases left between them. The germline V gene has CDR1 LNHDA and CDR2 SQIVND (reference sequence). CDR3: CASSTGQYTEAFF. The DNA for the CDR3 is TGTGCCAGTAGTACTGGACAGTACACTGAAGCTTTCTTT.

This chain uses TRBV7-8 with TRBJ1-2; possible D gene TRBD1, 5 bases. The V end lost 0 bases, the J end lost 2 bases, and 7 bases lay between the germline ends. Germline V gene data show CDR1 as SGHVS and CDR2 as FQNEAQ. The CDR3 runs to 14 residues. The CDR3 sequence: CASSLARGNYGYTF. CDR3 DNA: TGTGCCAGCAGCTTAGCGCGGGGGAACTATGGCTACACCTTC.

The chain's CDR3 is CASSQVRTGGSNYGYTF. CDR3 nucleotides: TGCGCCAGCAGCCAAGTCCGGACAGGGGGATCTAACTATGGCTACACCTTC. The chain has TRBV4-1 and TRBJ1-2; 10 bases line up with TRBD1. The CDR3 extends over 17 amino acids. The junction had 5 bases not matched to a gene; V was cut back by 1 base and J by 0 bases. Germline V CDR1 and CDR2: MGHRA, YSYEKL.

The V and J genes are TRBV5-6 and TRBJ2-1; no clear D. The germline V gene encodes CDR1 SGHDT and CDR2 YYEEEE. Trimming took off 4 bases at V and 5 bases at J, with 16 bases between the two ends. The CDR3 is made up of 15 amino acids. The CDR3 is CASSRTDRPDNEQFF. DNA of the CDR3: TGTGCCAGCAGCCGTACAGACCGCCCGGACAATGAGCAGTTCTTC.

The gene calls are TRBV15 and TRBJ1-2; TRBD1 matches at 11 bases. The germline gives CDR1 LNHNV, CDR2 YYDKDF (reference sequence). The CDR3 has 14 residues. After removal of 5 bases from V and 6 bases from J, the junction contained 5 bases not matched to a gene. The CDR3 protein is CATSRTGQGDGYTF. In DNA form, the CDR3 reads TGTGCCACCAGCCGGACGGGACAGGGGGATGGCTACACCTTC. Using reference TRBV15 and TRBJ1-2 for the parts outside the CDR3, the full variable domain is DAMVIQNPRYQVTQFGKPVTLSCSQTLNHNVMYWYQQKSSQAPKLLFHYYDKDFNNEADTPDNFQSRRPNTSFCFLDIRSPGLGDTAMYLCATSRTGQGDGYTFGSGTRLTVV.

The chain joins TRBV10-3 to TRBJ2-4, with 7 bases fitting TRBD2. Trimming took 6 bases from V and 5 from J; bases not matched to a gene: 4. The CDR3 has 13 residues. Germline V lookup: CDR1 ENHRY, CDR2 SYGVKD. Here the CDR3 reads CAIRREPQNIQYF. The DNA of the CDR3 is TGTGCCATCAGGCGGGAGCCCCAAAACATTCAGTACTTC.

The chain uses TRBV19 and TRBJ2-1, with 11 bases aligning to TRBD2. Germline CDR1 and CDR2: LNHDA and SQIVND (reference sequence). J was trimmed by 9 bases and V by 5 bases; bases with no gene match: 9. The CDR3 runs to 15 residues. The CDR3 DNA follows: TGTGCCAGTAGTTCGGGACTAGCGGTCCCCGGTGAGCAGTTCTTC. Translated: CASSSGLAVPGEQFF.

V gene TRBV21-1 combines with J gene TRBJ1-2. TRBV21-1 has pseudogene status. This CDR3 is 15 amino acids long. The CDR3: CASSKLSEANYGYTF. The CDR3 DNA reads TGTGCCAGCAGCAAGTTATCTGAGGCTAACTATGGCTACACCTTC.

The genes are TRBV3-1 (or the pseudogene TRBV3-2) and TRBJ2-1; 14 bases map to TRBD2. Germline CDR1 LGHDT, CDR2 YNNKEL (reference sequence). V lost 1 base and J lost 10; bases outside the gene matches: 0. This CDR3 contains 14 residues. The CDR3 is CASSQGTSGGEQFF. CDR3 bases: TGTGCCAGCAGCCAAGGGACTAGCGGGGGGGAGCAGTTCTTC.

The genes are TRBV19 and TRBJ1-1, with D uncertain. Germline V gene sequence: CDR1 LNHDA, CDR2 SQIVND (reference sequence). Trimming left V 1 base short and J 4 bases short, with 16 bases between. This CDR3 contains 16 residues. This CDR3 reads CASSIVSGRSSTEAFF. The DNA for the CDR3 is TGTGCCAGTAGTATAGTAAGCGGCCGCTCATCCACTGAAGCTTTCTTT.

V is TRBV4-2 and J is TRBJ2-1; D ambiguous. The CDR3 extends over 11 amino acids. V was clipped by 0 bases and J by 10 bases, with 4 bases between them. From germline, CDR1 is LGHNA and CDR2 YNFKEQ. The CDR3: CASSQEGEQFF. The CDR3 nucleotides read TGTGCCAGCAGCCAAGAGGGCGAGCAGTTCTTC.

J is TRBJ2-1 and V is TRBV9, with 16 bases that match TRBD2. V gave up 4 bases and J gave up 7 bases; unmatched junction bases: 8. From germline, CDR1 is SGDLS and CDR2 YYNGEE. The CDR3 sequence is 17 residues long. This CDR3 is CASSTGTSGRAKNEQFF. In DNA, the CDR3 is TGTGCCAGCAGCACGGGGACTAGCGGGAGGGCAAAGAATGAGCAGTTCTTC.

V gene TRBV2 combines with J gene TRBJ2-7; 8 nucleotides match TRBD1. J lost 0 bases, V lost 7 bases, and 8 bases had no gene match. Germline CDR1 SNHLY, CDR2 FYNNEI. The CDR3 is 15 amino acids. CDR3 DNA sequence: TGTGCCAGCACCCAGGACAGGGAAAGCTCCTACGAGCAGTACTTC. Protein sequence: CASTQDRESSYEQYF.

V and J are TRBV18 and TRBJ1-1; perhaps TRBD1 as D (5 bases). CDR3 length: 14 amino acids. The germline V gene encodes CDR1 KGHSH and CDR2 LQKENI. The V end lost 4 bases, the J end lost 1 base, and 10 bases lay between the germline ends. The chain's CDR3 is CASSQGHSNTEAFF. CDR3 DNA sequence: TGTGCCAGCTCACAGGGGCATTCGAACACTGAAGCTTTCTTT.

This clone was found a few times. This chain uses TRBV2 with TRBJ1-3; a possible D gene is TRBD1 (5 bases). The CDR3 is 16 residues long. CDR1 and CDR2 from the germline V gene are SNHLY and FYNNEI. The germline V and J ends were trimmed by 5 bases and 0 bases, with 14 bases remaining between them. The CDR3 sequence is CASSKTQVTSGNTIYF. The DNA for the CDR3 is TGTGCCAGCAGTAAAACACAGGTGACCTCTGGAAACACCATATATTTT.

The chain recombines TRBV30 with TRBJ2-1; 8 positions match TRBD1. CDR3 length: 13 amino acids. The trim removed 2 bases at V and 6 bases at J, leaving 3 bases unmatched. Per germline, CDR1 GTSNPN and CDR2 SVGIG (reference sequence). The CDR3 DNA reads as TGTGCCTGGAGTCCGACAGGGGTCAATGAGCAGTTCTTC. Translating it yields CAWSPTGVNEQFF.

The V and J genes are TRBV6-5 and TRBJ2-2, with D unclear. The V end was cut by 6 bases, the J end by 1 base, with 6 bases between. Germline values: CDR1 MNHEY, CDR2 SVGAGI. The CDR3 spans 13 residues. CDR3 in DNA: TGTGCCAGCAGCCGACAGAACACCGGGGAGCTGTTTTTT. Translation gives CASSRQNTGELFF.

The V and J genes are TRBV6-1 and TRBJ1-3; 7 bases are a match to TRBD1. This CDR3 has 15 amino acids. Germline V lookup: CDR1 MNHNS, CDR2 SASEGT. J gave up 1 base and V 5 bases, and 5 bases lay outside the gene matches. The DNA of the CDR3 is TGTGCCAGCAGTCGCAAGACAGGGTCTGGAAACACCATATATTTT. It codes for CASSRKTGSGNTIYF.

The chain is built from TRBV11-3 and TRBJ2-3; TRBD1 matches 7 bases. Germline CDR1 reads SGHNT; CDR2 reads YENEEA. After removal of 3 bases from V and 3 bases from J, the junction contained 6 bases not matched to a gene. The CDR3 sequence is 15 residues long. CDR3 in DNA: TGTGCCAGCAGCTTCGGGACAGTAGGAACAGATACGCAGTATTTT. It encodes CASSFGTVGTDTQYF.

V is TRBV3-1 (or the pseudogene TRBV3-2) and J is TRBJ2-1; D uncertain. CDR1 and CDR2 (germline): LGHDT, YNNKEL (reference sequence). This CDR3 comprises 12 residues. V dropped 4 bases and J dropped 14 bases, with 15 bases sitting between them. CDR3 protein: CASSPTLERKFF. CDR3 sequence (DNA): TGTGCCAGCAGCCCAACCCTGGAGAGAAAGTTCTTC.

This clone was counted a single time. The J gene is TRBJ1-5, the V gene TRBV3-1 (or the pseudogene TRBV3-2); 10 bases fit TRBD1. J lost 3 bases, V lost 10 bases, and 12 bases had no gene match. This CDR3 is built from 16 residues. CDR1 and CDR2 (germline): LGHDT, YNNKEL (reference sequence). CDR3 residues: CATGDRGGLNNQPQHF. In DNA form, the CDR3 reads TGTGCCACCGGGGACAGGGGCGGCCTTAACAATCAGCCCCAGCATTTT.

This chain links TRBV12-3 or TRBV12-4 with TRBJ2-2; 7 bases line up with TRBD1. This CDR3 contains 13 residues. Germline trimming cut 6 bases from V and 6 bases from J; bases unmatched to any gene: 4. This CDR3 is CASRPTGAGELFF. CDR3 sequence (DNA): TGTGCCAGCAGGCCTACAGGGGCCGGGGAGCTGTTTTTT.

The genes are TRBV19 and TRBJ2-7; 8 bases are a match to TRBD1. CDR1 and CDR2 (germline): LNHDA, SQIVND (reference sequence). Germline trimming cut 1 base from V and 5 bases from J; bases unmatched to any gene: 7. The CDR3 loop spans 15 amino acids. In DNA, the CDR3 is TGTGCCAGTAGTATAGTGGGGCAGGGGGCTCACGAGCAGTACTTC. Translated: CASSIVGQGAHEQYF.

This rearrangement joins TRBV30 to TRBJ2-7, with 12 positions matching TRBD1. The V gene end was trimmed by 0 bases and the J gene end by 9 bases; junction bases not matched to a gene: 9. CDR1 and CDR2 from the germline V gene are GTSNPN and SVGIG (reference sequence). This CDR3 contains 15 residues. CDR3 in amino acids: CAWSVPGTGGAVQYF. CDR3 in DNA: TGTGCCTGGAGTGTACCTGGGACAGGGGGCGCGGTGCAGTACTTC.

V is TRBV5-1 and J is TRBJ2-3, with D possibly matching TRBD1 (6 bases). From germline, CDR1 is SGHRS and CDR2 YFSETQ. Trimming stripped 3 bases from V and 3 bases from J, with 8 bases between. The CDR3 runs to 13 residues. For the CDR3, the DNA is TGCGCCAGCAGCTACCAGGGGACAGATACGCAGTATTTT. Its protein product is CASSYQGTDTQYF.